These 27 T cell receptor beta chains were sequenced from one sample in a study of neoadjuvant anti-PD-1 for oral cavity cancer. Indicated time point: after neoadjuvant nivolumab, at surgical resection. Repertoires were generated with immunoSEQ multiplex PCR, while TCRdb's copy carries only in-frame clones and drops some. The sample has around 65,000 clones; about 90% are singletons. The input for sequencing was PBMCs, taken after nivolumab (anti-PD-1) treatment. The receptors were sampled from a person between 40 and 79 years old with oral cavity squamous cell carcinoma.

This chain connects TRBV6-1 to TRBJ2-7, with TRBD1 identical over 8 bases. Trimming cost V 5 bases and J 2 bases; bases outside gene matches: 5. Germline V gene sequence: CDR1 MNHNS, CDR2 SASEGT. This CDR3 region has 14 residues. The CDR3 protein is CASSPTGVPYEQYF. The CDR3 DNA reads TGTGCCAGCAGTCCGACAGGGGTTCCCTACGAGCAGTACTTC.

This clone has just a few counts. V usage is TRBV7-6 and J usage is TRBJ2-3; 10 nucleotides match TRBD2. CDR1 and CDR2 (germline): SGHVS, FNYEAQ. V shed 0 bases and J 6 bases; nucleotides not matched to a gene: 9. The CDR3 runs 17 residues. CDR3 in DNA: TGTGCCAGCAGCTTAGCAAGAGCGGGGGGGCCGTGGGATACGCAGTATTTT. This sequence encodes CASSLARAGGPWDTQYF.

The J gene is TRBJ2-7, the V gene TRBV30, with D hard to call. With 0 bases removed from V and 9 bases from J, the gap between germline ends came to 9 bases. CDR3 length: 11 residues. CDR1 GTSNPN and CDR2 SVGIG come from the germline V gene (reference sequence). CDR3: CAWSVSLGQYF. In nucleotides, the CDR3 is TGTGCCTGGAGTGTAAGTCTCGGGCAGTACTTC.

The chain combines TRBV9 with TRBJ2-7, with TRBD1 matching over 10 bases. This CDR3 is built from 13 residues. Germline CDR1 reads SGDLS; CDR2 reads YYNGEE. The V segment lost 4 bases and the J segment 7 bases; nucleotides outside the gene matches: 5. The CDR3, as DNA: TGTGCCAGCAGCACTGACAGGGGGCGAGAGCAGTACTTC. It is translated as CASSTDRGREQYF.

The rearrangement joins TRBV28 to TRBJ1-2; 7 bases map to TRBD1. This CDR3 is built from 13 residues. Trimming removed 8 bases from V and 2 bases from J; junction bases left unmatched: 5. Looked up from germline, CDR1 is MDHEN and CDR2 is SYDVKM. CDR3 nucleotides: TGTGCCAGCTTGGGACAGTCAAACTATGGCTACACCTTC. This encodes CASLGQSNYGYTF.

CDR3 nucleotides: TGTGCCAGCAGCGTAGGGAACAGCGGAGCAGATACGCAGTATTTT. Protein: CASSVGNSGADTQYF. The chain joins TRBV9 to TRBJ2-3, with D perhaps TRBD2 (5 bases). CDR1 is SGDLS, CDR2 YYNGEE, per germline. V gave up 0 bases and J gave up 4 bases, with 12 bases separating them. The CDR3 has 15 residues.

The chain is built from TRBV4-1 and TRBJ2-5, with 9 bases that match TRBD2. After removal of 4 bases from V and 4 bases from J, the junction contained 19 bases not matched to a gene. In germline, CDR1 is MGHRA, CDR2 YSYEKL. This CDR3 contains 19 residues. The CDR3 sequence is CASSPLRGGLGAARETQYF. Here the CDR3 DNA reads TGCGCCAGCAGCCCGTTGCGGGGGGGCCTGGGGGCGGCTAGAGAGACCCAGTACTTC.

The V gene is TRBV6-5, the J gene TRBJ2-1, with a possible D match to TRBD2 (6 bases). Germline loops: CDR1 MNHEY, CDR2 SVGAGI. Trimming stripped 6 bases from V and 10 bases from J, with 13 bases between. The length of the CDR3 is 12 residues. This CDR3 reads CASRSSTSEQFF. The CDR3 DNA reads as TGTGCCAGCAGGTCTTCCACTAGCGAGCAGTTCTTC.

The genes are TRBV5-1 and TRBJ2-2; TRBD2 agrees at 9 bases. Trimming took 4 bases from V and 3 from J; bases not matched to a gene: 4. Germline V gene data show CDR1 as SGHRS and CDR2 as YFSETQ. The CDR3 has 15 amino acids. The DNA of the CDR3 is TGCGCCAGCAGCCTTAGCGGGAGCGACACCGGGGAGCTGTTTTTT. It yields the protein CASSLSGSDTGELFF.

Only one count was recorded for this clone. CDR3 in amino acids: CASSPQWSGIDNTIYF. The CDR3 DNA sequence: TGTGCCAGCAGCCCCCAGTGGTCAGGGATAGACAACACCATATATTTT. V is TRBV9 and J is TRBJ1-3, with a weak D call TRBD1 (5 bases). Germline V gives CDR1 SGDLS, CDR2 YYNGEE. Trimming cost V 4 bases and J 7 bases, with 21 bases left between them. CDR3 size: 16 residues.

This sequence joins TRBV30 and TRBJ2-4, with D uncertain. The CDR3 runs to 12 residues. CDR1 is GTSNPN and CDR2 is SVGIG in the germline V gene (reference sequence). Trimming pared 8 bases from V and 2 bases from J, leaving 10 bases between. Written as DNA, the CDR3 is TGTGCCGGGATAAAGACCAAAAACATTCAGTACTTC. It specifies CAGIKTKNIQYF.

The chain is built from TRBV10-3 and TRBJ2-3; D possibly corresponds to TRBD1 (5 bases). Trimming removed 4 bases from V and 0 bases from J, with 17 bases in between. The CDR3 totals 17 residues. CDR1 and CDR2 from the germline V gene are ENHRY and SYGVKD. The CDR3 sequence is CAISAERGARSTDTQYF. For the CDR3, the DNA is TGTGCCATCAGTGCGGAACGTGGGGCACGTAGCACAGATACGCAGTATTTT.

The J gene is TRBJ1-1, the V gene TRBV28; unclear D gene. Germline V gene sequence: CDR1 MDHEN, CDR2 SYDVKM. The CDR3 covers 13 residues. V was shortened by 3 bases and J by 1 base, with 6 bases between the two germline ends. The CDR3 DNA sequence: TGTGCCAGCAGTTTCGGAGAGAACACTGAAGCTTTCTTT. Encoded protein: CASSFGENTEAFF.

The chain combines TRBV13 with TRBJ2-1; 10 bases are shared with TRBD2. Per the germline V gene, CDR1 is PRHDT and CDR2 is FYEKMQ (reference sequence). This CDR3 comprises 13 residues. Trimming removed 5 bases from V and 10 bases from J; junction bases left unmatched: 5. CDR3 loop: CASSQLAGTEQFF. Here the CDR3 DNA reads TGTGCCAGCAGCCAACTAGCGGGGACCGAGCAGTTCTTC.

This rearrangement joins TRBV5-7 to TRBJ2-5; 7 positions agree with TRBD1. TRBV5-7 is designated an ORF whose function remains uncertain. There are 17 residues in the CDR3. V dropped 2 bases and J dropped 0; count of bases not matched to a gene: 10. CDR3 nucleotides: TGTGCCAGCAGCTTCGCCCCGGGGACAGACCACCAAGAGACCCAGTACTTC. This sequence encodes CASSFAPGTDHQETQYF.

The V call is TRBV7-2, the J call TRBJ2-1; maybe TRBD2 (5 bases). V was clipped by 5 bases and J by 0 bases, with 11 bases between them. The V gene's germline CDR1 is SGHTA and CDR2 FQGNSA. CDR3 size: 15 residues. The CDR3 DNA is TGTGCCAGCAGCCCGGACTCGAGCTCCTACAATGAGCAGTTCTTC. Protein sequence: CASSPDSSSYNEQFF.

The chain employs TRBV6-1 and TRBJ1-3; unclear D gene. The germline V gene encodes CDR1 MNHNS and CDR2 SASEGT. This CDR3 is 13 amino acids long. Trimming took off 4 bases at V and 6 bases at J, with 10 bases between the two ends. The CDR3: CASSVTLANTIYF. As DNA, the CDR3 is TGTGCCAGCAGTGTAACGTTGGCAAACACCATATATTTT.

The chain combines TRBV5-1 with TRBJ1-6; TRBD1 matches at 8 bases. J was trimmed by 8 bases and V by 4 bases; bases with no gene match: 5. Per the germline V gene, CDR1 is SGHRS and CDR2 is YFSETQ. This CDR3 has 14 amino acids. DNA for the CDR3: TGCGCCAGCAGCCCGGGACAGGAGTATTCACCCCTCCACTTT. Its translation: CASSPGQEYSPLHF.

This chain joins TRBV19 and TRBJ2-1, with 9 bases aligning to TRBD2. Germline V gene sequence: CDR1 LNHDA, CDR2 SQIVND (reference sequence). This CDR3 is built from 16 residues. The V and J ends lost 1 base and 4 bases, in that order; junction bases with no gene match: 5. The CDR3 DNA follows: TGTGCCAGTAGTATAGGGGGGCTAGCGGGGTACAATGAGCAGTTCTTC. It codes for CASSIGGLAGYNEQFF.

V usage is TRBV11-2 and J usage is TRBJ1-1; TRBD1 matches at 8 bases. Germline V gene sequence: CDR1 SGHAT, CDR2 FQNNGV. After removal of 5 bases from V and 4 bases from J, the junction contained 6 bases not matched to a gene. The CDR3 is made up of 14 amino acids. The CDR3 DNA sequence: TGTGCCAGCAGCCCCACAACAGGGGGCACTGAAGCTTTCTTT. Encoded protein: CASSPTTGGTEAFF.

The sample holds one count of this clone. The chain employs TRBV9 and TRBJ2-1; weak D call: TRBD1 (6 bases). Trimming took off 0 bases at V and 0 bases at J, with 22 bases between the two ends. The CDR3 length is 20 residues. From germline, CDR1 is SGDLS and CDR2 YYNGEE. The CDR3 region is CASSVGLGFWDTSSYNEQFF. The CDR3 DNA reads TGTGCCAGCAGCGTAGGCCTTGGATTTTGGGACACGAGCTCCTACAATGAGCAGTTCTTC.

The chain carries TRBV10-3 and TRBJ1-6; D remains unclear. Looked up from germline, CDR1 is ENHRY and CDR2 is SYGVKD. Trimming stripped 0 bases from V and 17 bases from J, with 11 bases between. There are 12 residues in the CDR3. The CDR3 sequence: CAISESTVGFHF. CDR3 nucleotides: TGTGCCATCAGTGAGTCGACGGTAGGGTTCCACTTT.

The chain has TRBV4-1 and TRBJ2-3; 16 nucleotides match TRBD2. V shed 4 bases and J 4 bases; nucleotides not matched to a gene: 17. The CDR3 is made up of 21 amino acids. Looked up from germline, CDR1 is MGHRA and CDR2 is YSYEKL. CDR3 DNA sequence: TGCGCCAGCAGCCCCTACCCAACCGGGACTAGCGGGGGGGCGTCCTCAGATACGCAGTATTTT. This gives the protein CASSPYPTGTSGGASSDTQYF.

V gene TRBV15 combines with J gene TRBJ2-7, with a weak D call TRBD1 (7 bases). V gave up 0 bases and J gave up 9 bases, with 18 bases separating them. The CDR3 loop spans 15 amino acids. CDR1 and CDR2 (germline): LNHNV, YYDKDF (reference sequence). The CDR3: CATSREEWTGGLQYF. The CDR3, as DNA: TGTGCCACCAGCAGAGAGGAATGGACAGGAGGGTTGCAGTACTTC.

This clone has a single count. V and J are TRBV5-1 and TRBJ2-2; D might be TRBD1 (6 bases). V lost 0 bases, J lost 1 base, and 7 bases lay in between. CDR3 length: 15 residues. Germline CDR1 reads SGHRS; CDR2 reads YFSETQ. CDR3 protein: CASSLVGGNTGELFF. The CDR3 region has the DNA TGCGCCAGCAGCTTGGTAGGGGGGAACACCGGGGAGCTGTTTTTT.

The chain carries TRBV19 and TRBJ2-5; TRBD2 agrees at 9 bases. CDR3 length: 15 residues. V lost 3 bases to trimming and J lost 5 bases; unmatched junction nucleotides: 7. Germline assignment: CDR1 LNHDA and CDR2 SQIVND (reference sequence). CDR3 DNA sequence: TGTGCCAGTAGTATTGGCGGGGGGGCAGTGGAGACCCAGTACTTC. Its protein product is CASSIGGGAVETQYF.

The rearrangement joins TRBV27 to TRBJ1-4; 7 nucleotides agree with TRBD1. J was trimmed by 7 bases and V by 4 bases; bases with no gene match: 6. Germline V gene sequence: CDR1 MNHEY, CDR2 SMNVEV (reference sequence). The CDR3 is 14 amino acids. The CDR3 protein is CASSSTGVGEKLFF. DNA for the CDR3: TGTGCCAGCAGTTCAACAGGGGTTGGTGAAAAACTGTTTTTT.